This entry features one T cell receptor (beta chain) sequence. The antigen is unknown. This entry comes from a study of cytomegalovirus exposure and HLA in healthy donors. PCR used 60 Vbeta primers and 13 Jbeta primers. Measured with immunoSEQ multiplex PCR; TCRdb has only the in-frame clones, and not every one. In the table there are roughly 170,000 clones, approximately 80% of which are singletons. When sampled, the donors appeared nominally healthy, though they likely had unrecorded immune exposures. Study results and limitations: The study flagged some 180 TCR beta chains as cytomegalovirus-associated. There was a cluster of highly shared sequence variants that was likely a sequencing artifact. A later analysis reportedly found fewer N-insertions in an Asian-associated ancestry cluster than the approximately 670-donor mean.

Per germline, CDR1 MNHEY and CDR2 SVGAGI. V was pared by 8 bases and J by 3 bases, with 6 bases of the junction left unmatched. This CDR3 comprises 14 residues. This TCR was recovered from a boy younger than 18 in good health and CMV-seronegative. Sample: PBMCs. The chain uses TRBV6-5 and TRBJ2-5; 10 bases are shared with TRBD1. CDR3 in DNA: TGTGCCAGCGGGGGGACAGGGGAAGAAGAGACCCAGTACTTC. As protein: CASGGTGEEETQYF.